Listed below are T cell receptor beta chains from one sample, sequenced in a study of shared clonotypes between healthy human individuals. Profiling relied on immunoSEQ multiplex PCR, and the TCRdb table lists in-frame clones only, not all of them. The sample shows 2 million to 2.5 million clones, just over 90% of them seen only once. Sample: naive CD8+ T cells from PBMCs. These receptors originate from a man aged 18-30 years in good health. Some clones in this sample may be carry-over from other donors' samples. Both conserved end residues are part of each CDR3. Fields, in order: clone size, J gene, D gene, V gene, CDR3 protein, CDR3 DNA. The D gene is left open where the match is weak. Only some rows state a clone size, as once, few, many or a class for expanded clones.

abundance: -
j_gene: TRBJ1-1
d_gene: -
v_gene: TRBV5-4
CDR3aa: CASSPPGVLNTEAFF
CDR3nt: TGTGCCAGCAGCCCGCCAGGAGTTCTGAACACTGAAGCTTTCTTT

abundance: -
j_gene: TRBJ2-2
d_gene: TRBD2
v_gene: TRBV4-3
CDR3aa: CASSQGLALSTGELFF
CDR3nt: TGCGCCAGCAGCCAGGGACTAGCGCTAAGTACCGGGGAGCTGTTTTTT

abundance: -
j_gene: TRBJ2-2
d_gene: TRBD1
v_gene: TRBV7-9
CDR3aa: CASSFPGQGAITGELFF
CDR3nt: TGTGCCAGCAGCTTCCCGGGACAGGGGGCTATCACCGGGGAGCTGTTTTTT

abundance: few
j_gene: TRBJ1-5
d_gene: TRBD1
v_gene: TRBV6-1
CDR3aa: CASSDLRGLRGQPQHF
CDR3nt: TGTGCCAGCAGTGACCTCAGGGGGTTGCGAGGTCAGCCCCAGCATTTT

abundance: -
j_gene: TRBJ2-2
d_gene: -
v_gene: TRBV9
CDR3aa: CASGGTGELFF
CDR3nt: TGTGCCAGCGGGGGCACCGGGGAGCTGTTTTTT

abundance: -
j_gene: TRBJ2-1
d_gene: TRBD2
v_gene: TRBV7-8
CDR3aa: CASSLGLAGTSSYNEQFF
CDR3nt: TGTGCCAGCAGCTTAGGGCTAGCGGGAACTAGCTCCTACAATGAGCAGTTCTTC

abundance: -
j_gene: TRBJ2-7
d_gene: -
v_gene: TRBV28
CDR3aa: CASSLWYEQYF
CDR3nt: TGTGCCAGCAGTTTATGGTACGAGCAGTACTTC

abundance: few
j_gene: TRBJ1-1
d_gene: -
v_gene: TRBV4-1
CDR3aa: CASSQVNRDEAFF
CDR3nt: TGCGCCAGCAGCCAAGTGAACAGGGACGAAGCTTTCTTT

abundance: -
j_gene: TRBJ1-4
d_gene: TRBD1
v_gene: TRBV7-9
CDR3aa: CASSRDRGRKETNEKLFF
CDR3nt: TGTGCCAGCAGCAGGGACAGGGGGAGAAAGGAAACTAATGAAAAACTGTTTTTT

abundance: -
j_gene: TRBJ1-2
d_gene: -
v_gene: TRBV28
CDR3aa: CASSTIFTGQHYGYTF
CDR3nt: TGTGCCAGCAGTACCATATTCACAGGACAGCACTATGGCTACACCTTC

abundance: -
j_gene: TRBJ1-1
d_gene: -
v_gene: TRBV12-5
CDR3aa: CASGWGGGNTEAFF
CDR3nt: TGTGCTAGTGGTTGGGGGGGAGGGAACACTGAAGCTTTCTTT

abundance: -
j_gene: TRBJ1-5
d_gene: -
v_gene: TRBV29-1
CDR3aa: CSVLGGANQPQHF
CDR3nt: TGCAGCGTCCTCGGGGGGGCCAATCAGCCCCAGCATTTT

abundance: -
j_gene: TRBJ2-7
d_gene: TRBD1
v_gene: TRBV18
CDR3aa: CASSPGGQDASYEQYF
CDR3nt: TGTGCCAGCTCACCAGGCGGACAGGACGCCTCCTACGAGCAGTACTTC

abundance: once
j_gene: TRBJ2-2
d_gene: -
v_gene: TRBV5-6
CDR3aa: CASSPELPNTGELFF
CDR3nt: TGTGCCAGCAGCCCGGAATTGCCGAACACCGGGGAGCTGTTTTTT

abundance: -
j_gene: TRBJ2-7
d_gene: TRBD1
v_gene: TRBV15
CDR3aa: CATSMDRVVYEQYF
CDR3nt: TGTGCCACCAGCATGGACAGGGTGGTGTACGAGCAGTACTTC

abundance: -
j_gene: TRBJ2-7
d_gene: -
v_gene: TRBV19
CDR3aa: CASSPRVASGEQYF
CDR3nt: TGTGCCAGTAGCCCCCGGGTAGCTTCGGGTGAGCAGTACTTC

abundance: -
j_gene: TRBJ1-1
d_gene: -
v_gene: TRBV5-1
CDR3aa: CASSLANWGNTEAFF
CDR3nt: TGCGCCAGCAGCTTGGCCAATTGGGGGAACACTGAAGCTTTCTTT

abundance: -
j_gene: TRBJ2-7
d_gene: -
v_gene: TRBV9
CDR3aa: CASSEGGASYEQYF
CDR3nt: TGTGCCAGCAGCGAGGGCGGTGCCTCCTACGAGCAGTACTTC

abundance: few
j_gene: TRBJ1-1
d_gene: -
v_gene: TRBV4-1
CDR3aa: CASSPTGNTEAFF
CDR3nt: TGCGCCAGCAGCCCGACAGGGAACACTGAAGCTTTCTTT

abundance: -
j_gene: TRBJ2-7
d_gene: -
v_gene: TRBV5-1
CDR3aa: CASSVDGLSSYEQYF
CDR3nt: TGCGCCAGCAGCGTGGACGGCCTTAGCTCCTACGAGCAGTACTTC

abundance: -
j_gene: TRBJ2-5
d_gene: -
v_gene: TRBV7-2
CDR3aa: CASSFSPTPWTQYF
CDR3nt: TGTGCCAGCAGCTTCAGTCCCACGCCTTGGACCCAGTACTTC

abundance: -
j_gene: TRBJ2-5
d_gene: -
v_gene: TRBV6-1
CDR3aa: CASSELADQETQYF
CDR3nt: TGTGCCAGCAGTGAACTGGCCGACCAAGAGACCCAGTACTTC

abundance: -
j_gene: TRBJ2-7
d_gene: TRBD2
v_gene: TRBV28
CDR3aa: CASLPGGGSYEQYF
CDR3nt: TGTGCCAGCTTACCCGGCGGGGGATCCTACGAGCAGTACTTC

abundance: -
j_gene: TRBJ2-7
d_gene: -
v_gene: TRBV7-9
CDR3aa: CASSQGPLYEQYF
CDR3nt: TGTGCCAGCAGCCAGGGTCCCCTCTACGAGCAGTACTTC

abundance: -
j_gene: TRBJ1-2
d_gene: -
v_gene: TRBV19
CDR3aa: CASTPGLKGYGYTF
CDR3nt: TGTGCCAGTACCCCCGGGCTTAAGGGGTATGGCTACACCTTC